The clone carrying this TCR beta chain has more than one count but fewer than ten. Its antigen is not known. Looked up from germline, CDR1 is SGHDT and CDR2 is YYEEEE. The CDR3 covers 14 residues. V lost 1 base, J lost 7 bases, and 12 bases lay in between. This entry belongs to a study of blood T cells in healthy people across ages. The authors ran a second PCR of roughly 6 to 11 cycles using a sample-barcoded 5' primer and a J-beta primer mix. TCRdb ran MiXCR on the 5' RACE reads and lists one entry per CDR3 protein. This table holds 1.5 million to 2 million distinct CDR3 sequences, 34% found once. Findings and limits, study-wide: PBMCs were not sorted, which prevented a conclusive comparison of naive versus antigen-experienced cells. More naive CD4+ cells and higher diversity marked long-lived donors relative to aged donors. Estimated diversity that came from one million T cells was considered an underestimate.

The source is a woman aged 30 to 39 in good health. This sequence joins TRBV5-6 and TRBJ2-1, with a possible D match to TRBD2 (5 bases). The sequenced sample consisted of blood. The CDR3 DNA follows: TGTGCCAGCAGCTTGATAACTAGTTTTAATGAGCAGTTCTTC. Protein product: CASSLITSFNEQFF.